Below are 25 T cell receptor beta chains sequenced from a single sample in a study of beta chain features in type 1 diabetes. Whole-study findings and limits: Moderate but significant shortening of TCRB CDR3s was recorded in all four CD4+ subsets from Type 1 diabetes patients.

The study reverse transcribed the entire isolated RNA, so it sequenced expressed TCRB transcripts. The repertoire was sequenced with immunoSEQ multiplex PCR; TCRdb's copy has only in-frame clones and lacks some. The data show about 70,000 clones, 49% seen once. Their antigens are not known. Sequencing used central memory CD4+ T cells from blood. The receptors were sampled from a man in his thirties or forties with type 1 diabetes.

This clone was detected only once. This chain links TRBV18 with TRBJ1-4, with a weak D call TRBD1 (5 bases). Germline V gene lookup returns CDR1 KGHSH and CDR2 LQKENI. Trimming took 2 bases from V and 8 from J, leaving 12 bases between them. This CDR3 contains 14 residues. CDR3 bases: TGTGCCAGCTCACCAGGGGGGGTCCCAGAAAAACTGTTTTTT. It encodes CASSPGGVPEKLFF.

The V and J genes are TRBV10-1 and TRBJ2-1; 10 bases map to TRBD2. V lost 10 bases and J lost 9; bases outside the gene matches: 12. The CDR3 spans 14 residues. The germline V gene encodes CDR1 WNHNN and CDR2 SYGVQD (reference sequence). The DNA of the CDR3 is TGCGCCACCAGAGCGGGAGGGCAACGTAGTGAGCAGTTCTTC. Amino acid sequence: CATRAGGQRSEQFF.

This rearrangement joins TRBV7-2 to TRBJ2-3; 11 positions match TRBD2. The CDR3 spans 18 residues. Losses at the gene ends were 3 bases for V and 2 bases for J; bases not matched to a gene: 10. The germline V gene encodes CDR1 SGHTA and CDR2 FQGNSA. The CDR3 spells CASSFRASGRRDTDTQYF. Written as DNA, the CDR3 is TGTGCCAGCAGCTTTAGGGCTAGCGGGAGGAGAGACACAGATACGCAGTATTTT. The variable domain in full, with the rest retrieved from reference TRBV7-2 and TRBJ2-3, is GAGVSQSPSNKVTEKGKDVELRCDPISGHTALYWYRQSLGQGLEFLIYFQGNSAPDKSGLPSDRFSAERTGGSVSTLTIQRTQQEDSAVYLCASSFRASGRRDTDTQYFGPGTRLTVL.

The chain combines TRBV2 with TRBJ1-2, with TRBD1 matching over 8 bases. This CDR3 is built from 14 residues. Per germline, CDR1 SNHLY and CDR2 FYNNEI. The V and J ends lost 7 bases and 1 base, in that order; junction bases with no gene match: 5. CDR3 amino acids: CASTGQVHNYGYTF. The CDR3 DNA is TGTGCCAGCACGGGACAGGTCCATAACTATGGCTACACCTTC.

The chain is built from TRBV29-1 and TRBJ2-2, with 14 bases fitting TRBD2. Losses at the gene ends were 7 bases for V and 3 bases for J; bases not matched to a gene: 7. Looked up from germline, CDR1 is SQVTM and CDR2 is ANQGSEA. The CDR3 length is 16 residues. The CDR3 region has the DNA TGCAGCGGCGGACTAGCGGGAGGATTTGACACCGGGGAGCTGTTTTTT. Encoded protein: CSGGLAGGFDTGELFF.

The chain joins TRBV7-9 to TRBJ2-6; D uncertain. CDR3 length: 16 amino acids. Germline V gene lookup returns CDR1 SEHNR and CDR2 FQNEAQ (reference sequence). Trimming stripped 5 bases from V and 4 bases from J, with 15 bases between. The CDR3 nucleotides are TGTGCCAGCAGCCCATTTGGTGCCGCGGGGGCCAACGTCCTGACTTTC. It specifies CASSPFGAAGANVLTF.

The chain carries TRBV7-9 and TRBJ2-2, with D possibly being TRBD2 (6 bases). The germline V and J ends were trimmed by 3 bases and 6 bases, with 20 bases remaining between them. The CDR3 runs 17 residues. Germline lookup yields CDR1 SEHNR and CDR2 FQNEAQ (reference sequence). CDR3 in DNA: TGTGCCAGCAGCTTTCGGCCCGCGGGGCTCGACGCCGGGGAGCTGTTTTTT. It encodes CASSFRPAGLDAGELFF. Using reference TRBV7-9 and TRBJ2-2 for the parts outside the CDR3, the full variable domain is DTGVSQNPRHKITKRGQNVTFRCDPISEHNRLYWYRQTLGQGPEFLTYFQNEAQLEKSRLLSDRFSAERPKGSFSTLEIQRTEQGDSAMYLCASSFRPAGLDAGELFFGEGSRLTVL.

This clone has only a few counts. The rearrangement uses TRBV7-9 and TRBJ1-2; D unresolved. The CDR3 totals 13 residues. The germline V and J ends were trimmed by 1 base and 4 bases, with 7 bases remaining between them. Germline assignment: CDR1 SEHNR and CDR2 FQNEAQ (reference sequence). The DNA of the CDR3 is TGTGCCAGCAGCTTAGGAGAGGGCTATGGCTACACCTTC. Its translation: CASSLGEGYGYTF.

In this sample, this clone turned up a few times. For the CDR3, the DNA is TGTGCCTGGAGTGTGGGGACAGGGGGGAATCAGCCCCAGCATTTT. It is translated as CAWSVGTGGNQPQHF. J is TRBJ1-5 and V is TRBV30; 11 bases are shared with TRBD1. The length of the CDR3 is 15 residues. V gave up 0 bases and J gave up 4 bases; unmatched junction bases: 2. From germline, CDR1 is GTSNPN and CDR2 SVGIG (reference sequence).

This clone appeared a few times. The V and J genes are TRBV2 and TRBJ2-1; 8 nucleotides agree with TRBD2. V gave up 7 bases and J gave up 2 bases; unmatched junction bases: 4. This CDR3 has 14 residues. CDR1 is SNHLY, CDR2 FYNNEI, per germline. This CDR3 is CASKSGGPYNEQFF. The CDR3 DNA is TGTGCCAGCAAAAGCGGGGGTCCCTACAATGAGCAGTTCTTC. The full variable domain, completed using reference TRBV2 and TRBJ2-1, is EPEVTQTPSHQVTQMGQEVILRCVPISNHLYFYWYRQILGQKVEFLVSFYNNEISEKSEIFDDQFSVERPDGSNFTLKIRSTKLEDSAMYFCASKSGGPYNEQFFGPGTRLTVL.

The chain is built from TRBV5-5 and TRBJ2-5; 8 bases agree with TRBD1. The CDR3 totals 15 residues. The germline CDR1 and CDR2 sequences are SGHKS and YYEKEE (reference sequence). V was pared by 3 bases and J by 4 bases, with 8 bases of the junction left unmatched. This CDR3 is CASSSRGPKGETQYF. The CDR3, as DNA: TGTGCCAGCAGCTCCAGGGGGCCCAAAGGAGAGACCCAGTACTTC.

This chain links TRBV2 with TRBJ2-1, with D tentatively TRBD1 (6 bases). V lost 1 base and J 7 bases, leaving 14 bases between the germline ends. Germline loops: CDR1 SNHLY, CDR2 FYNNEI. The CDR3 spans 15 residues. The CDR3 DNA follows: TGTGCCAGCAGTGAAGAGGCAGGGGCAAGGAATGAGCAGTTCTTC. Residues: CASSEEAGARNEQFF.

The table lists this clone with a few counts. This chain uses TRBV4-1 with TRBJ2-3; TRBD2 matches 10 bases. The V segment lost 8 bases and the J segment 4 bases; nucleotides outside the gene matches: 6. Germline CDR1 MGHRA, CDR2 YSYEKL. The CDR3 loop spans 14 amino acids. CDR3 in DNA: TGCGCCAGCCGAACTAGCGGGATTGCAGATACGCAGTATTTT. It encodes CASRTSGIADTQYF.

This rearrangement joins TRBV5-6 to TRBJ2-2; D is possibly TRBD1 (6 bases). The CDR3 runs 16 residues. Germline-derived CDR1 and CDR2 are SGHDT and YYEEEE. The ends were cut back, 4 bases at V and 5 bases at J, with 18 bases in the middle. In DNA form, the CDR3 reads TGTGCCAGCAGCCGACGGACAGAAAGGAGGACCGGGGAGCTGTTTTTT. This sequence encodes CASSRRTERRTGELFF.

The chain carries TRBV11-2 and TRBJ1-1; weak D call: TRBD1 (6 bases). V gave up 0 bases and J gave up 4 bases, with 15 bases separating them. Germline CDR1 SGHAT, CDR2 FQNNGV. The CDR3 has 16 amino acids. The CDR3 here is CASSLDSTGWGTEAFF. Here the CDR3 DNA reads TGTGCCAGCAGCTTAGATTCCACAGGGTGGGGCACTGAAGCTTTCTTT.

V is TRBV18 and J is TRBJ2-6; TRBD2 aligns across 11 bases. V lost 2 bases and J lost 1; bases outside the gene matches: 4. Germline V lookup: CDR1 KGHSH, CDR2 LQKENI. CDR3 length equals 18 residues. The CDR3 bases are TGTGCCAGCTCACCAACTAGCGGGAGAGGTTCTGGGGCCAACGTCCTGACTTTC. Protein sequence: CASSPTSGRGSGANVLTF.

The CDR3 region has the DNA TGTGCCAGCAGCGTAGGTGATAACCGCGCAGAGACCCAGTACTTC. Translating gives CASSVGDNRAETQYF. This chain uses TRBV9 with TRBJ2-5; unclear D gene. V was cut by 0 bases and J by 4 bases, with 13 bases left in between. This CDR3 region has 15 residues. CDR1 SGDLS and CDR2 YYNGEE come from the germline V gene.

Only a few counts were recorded for this clone. CDR3 in DNA: TGTGCCAGCAGTTCCCGGGACAGGGTAACAGATACGCAGTATTTT. It specifies CASSSRDRVTDTQYF. The V and J genes are TRBV6-1 and TRBJ2-3; 9 positions agree with TRBD1. The V and J ends lost 5 bases and 3 bases, in that order; junction bases with no gene match: 6. Germline-derived CDR1 and CDR2 are MNHNS and SASEGT. The CDR3 is made up of 15 amino acids.

The chain joins TRBV7-6 to TRBJ2-2; 7 bases are shared with TRBD2. Germline values: CDR1 SGHVS, CDR2 FNYEAQ. There are 16 residues in the CDR3. With V trimmed by 1 base and J by 4 bases, 6 bases remained unmatched. The CDR3 sequence is CASSLGSGVTTGELFF. The CDR3 DNA follows: TGTGCCAGCAGCTTAGGGAGCGGGGTGACCACCGGGGAGCTGTTTTTT.

The V and J genes are TRBV6-1 and TRBJ2-6; maybe TRBD2 (5 bases). The CDR3 consists of 15 residues. V lost 7 bases, J lost 0 bases, and 10 bases lay in between. Germline lookup yields CDR1 MNHNS and CDR2 SASEGT. DNA of the CDR3: TGTGCCAGCACCCAAGAGGGCTCTGGGGCCAACGTCCTGACTTTC. The encoded protein is CASTQEGSGANVLTF.

This clone was counted between two and nine times. The chain joins TRBV30 to TRBJ1-5; 7 bases align to TRBD1. CDR3 length equals 14 residues. Looked up from germline, CDR1 is GTSNPN and CDR2 is SVGIG (reference sequence). V lost 3 bases, J lost 7 bases, and 9 bases stayed unmatched. CDR3: CAWSAGQAGQPQHF. As DNA, the CDR3 is TGTGCCTGGAGCGCCGGACAGGCAGGGCAGCCCCAGCATTTT.

This chain joins TRBV5-6 and TRBJ2-3, with D possibly TRBD2 on 6 matching bases. Germline lookup yields CDR1 SGHDT and CDR2 YYEEEE. The V end was cut by 4 bases, the J end by 6 bases, with 6 bases between. This CDR3 is 11 amino acids long. The CDR3 spells CASSRGDTQYF. CDR3 coding DNA: TGTGCCAGCAGCCGGGGGGATACGCAGTATTTT.

The chain carries TRBV6-5 and TRBJ2-2, with a possible D match to TRBD2 (7 bases). Germline loops: CDR1 MNHEY, CDR2 SVGAGI. V was cut by 6 bases and J by 6 bases, with 14 bases left in between. The CDR3 length is 14 residues. DNA of the CDR3: TGTGCCAGCAGACCTAGGGGGAGGGCCGGGGAGCTGTTTTTT. This codes for CASRPRGRAGELFF.

The chain links TRBV5-1 to TRBJ1-1; 7 positions agree with TRBD1. The length of the CDR3 is 14 residues. CDR1 is SGHRS and CDR2 is YFSETQ in the germline V gene. V lost 4 bases to trimming and J lost 5 bases; unmatched junction nucleotides: 8. Here the CDR3 reads CASSTRGIGTEAFF. DNA of the CDR3: TGCGCCAGCAGCACCAGGGGGATAGGGACTGAAGCTTTCTTT.

Only a few counts were recorded for this clone. This chain uses TRBV30 with TRBJ2-2, with D possibly matching TRBD1 (5 bases). This CDR3 comprises 11 residues. The germline V gene has CDR1 GTSNPN and CDR2 SVGIG (reference sequence). V lost 5 bases and J lost 6, with 7 bases in between. The CDR3 loop reads CAWSGSGELFF. In nucleotides, the CDR3 is TGTGCCTGGTCAGGGTCCGGGGAGCTGTTTTTT.